This T cell receptor (beta chain) originates from a study of cytomegalovirus exposure and HLA in healthy donors. The CDR3 loop spans 13 amino acids. CDR1 MNHEY and CDR2 SVGAGI come from the germline V gene. V lost 5 bases to trimming and J lost 14 bases; unmatched junction nucleotides: 12. Libraries were prepared by immunoSEQ multiplex PCR; TCRdb keeps only in-frame clonotypes and omits some of them. The repertoire holds fewer than 300,000 clones, 88% seen once, with approximately 0.9% in the top ten. Study-wide results and caveats: A classifier reportedly called cytomegalovirus status with high sensitivity and specificity.

Concerning this clone: Antigen specificity is unknown.

The donors were part of the validation cohort, which consisted of approximately 110 subjects and was separate from the first cohort of 666 subjects. This sequence joins TRBV6-5 and TRBJ2-1; 7 bases are shared with TRBD1. This receptor was obtained from a woman aged 18-35 years in good health and CMV-seronegative. Sequencing was carried out using PBMCs. DNA for the CDR3: TGTGCCAGCAGTCGTACAGGGGTCTCGCGGAAGTTCTTC. Its translation is CASSRTGVSRKFF.